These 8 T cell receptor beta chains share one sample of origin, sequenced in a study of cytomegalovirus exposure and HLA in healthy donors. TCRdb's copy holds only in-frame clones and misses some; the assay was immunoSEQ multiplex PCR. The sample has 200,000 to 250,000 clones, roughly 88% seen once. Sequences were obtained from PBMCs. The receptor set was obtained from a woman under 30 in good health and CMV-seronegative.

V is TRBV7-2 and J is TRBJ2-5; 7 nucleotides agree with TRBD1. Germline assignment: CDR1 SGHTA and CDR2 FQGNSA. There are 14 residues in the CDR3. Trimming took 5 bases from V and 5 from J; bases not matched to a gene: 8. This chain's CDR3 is CASSGRTGLETQYF. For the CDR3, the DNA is TGTGCCAGCAGCGGCAGGACAGGTTTGGAGACCCAGTACTTC.

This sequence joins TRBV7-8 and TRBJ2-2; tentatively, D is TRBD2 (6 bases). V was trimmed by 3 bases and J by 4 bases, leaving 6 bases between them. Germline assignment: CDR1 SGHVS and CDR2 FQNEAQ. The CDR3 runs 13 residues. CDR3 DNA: TGTGCCAGCAGCTTTAGCGGCACCGGGGAGCTGTTTTTT. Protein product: CASSFSGTGELFF.

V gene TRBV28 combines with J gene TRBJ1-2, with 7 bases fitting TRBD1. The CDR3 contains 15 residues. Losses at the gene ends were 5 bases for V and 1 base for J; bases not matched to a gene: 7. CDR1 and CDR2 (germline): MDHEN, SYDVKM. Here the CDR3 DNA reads TGTGCCAGCAGTCGATACACAGGGGATAACTATGGCTACACCTTC. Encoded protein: CASSRYTGDNYGYTF.

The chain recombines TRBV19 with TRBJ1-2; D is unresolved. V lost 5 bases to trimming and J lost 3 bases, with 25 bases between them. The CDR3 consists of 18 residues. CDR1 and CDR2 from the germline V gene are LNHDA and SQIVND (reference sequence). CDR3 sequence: CASSSPAGLSPKDYGYTF. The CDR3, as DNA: TGTGCCAGTAGTTCGCCCGCGGGCCTCAGTCCCAAAGACTATGGCTACACCTTC.

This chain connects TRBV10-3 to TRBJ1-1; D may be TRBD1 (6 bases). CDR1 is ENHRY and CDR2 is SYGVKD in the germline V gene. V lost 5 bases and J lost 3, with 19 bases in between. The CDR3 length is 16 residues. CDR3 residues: CAISPITLRGYTEAFF. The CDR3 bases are TGTGCCATCAGTCCTATTACCTTGAGGGGGTACACTGAAGCTTTCTTT.

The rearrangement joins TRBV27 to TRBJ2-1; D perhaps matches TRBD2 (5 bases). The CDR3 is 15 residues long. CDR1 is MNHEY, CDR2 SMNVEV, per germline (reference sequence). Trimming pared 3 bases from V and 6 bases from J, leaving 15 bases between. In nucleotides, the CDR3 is TGTGCCAGCAGTTTGCTTACTAGGAACTTCAATGAGCAGTTCTTC. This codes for CASSLLTRNFNEQFF.

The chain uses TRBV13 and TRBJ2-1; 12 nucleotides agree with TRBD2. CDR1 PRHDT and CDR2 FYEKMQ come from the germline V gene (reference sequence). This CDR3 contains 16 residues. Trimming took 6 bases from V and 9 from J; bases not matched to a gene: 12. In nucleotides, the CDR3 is TGTGCCAGCAGGACCCCCCTAGCGGGAGGGCCAGGTGAGCAGTTCTTC. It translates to CASRTPLAGGPGEQFF.

As DNA, the CDR3 is TGTGCCAGCAGTGATAGCGAGACAGGGGTCCAAGAGACCCAGTACTTC. The encoded protein is CASSDSETGVQETQYF. The V call is TRBV25-1, the J call TRBJ2-5; 8 bases are shared with TRBD1. Germline lookup yields CDR1 MGHDK and CDR2 SYGVNS. Losses at the gene ends were 3 bases for V and 1 base for J; bases not matched to a gene: 7. This CDR3 contains 16 residues.